These 25 T cell receptor beta chains were sequenced from one sample in a study of cytomegalovirus exposure and HLA in healthy donors. Primers: 60 Vbeta forward and 13 Jbeta reverse. The assay was immunoSEQ multiplex PCR, and TCRdb's table has in-frame clones only and misses some. Among 100,000 to 150,000 clones listed, 60% to 85% were seen once. The sequencing input was PBMCs. Every receptor here comes from a man between 50 and 59 years old in good health and CMV-seronegative.

The chain combines TRBV7-8 with TRBJ2-1, with D perhaps matching TRBD1 (5 bases). The V end lost 1 base, the J end lost 0 bases, and 7 bases lay between the germline ends. The CDR3 covers 15 residues. CDR1 is SGHVS and CDR2 is FQNEAQ in the germline V gene. The CDR3 is CASSLGQGSYNEQFF. In nucleotides, the CDR3 is TGTGCCAGCAGCTTAGGCCAGGGCTCCTACAATGAGCAGTTCTTC.

The J gene is TRBJ1-1, the V gene TRBV19; D call uncertain. The CDR3 is made up of 14 amino acids. Per germline, CDR1 LNHDA and CDR2 SQIVND (reference sequence). V was trimmed by 3 bases and J by 3 bases, leaving 11 bases between them. The CDR3 sequence is CASSMRQLDTEAFF. CDR3 DNA: TGTGCCAGTAGTATGAGGCAGCTTGACACTGAAGCTTTCTTT.

The CDR3 DNA reads as TGCGCCAGCAGCGGAATGACTAGCGGGGGGCCAGATACGCAGTATTTT. It is translated as CASSGMTSGGPDTQYF. V is TRBV5-1 and J is TRBJ2-3, with 13 bases matching TRBD2. Germline CDR1 SGHRS, CDR2 YFSETQ. V shed 4 bases and J 4 bases; nucleotides not matched to a gene: 6. This CDR3 spans 16 amino acids.

The rearrangement joins TRBV18 to TRBJ2-4, with 11 bases aligning to TRBD1. V lost 6 bases to trimming and J lost 0 bases; unmatched junction nucleotides: 19. CDR3 length: 21 amino acids. Germline values: CDR1 KGHSH, CDR2 LQKENI. This CDR3 reads CASSSPGASMDRGRAKNIQYF. CDR3 DNA: TGTGCCAGCTCTTCACCCGGAGCTAGTATGGACAGGGGGCGAGCCAAAAACATTCAGTACTTC.

J is TRBJ2-1 and V is TRBV5-1; TRBD2 aligns across 9 bases. The junction had 7 bases not matched to a gene; V was cut back by 4 bases and J by 5 bases. In germline, CDR1 is SGHRS, CDR2 YFSETQ. This CDR3 is 15 amino acids long. The CDR3, as DNA: TGCGCCAGCAGCGCCCTAGCGGGGTCCGACAATGAGCAGTTCTTC. Its protein product is CASSALAGSDNEQFF.

This chain links TRBV9 with TRBJ1-1; the D gene is possibly TRBD1 (5 bases). V was clipped by 0 bases and J by 5 bases, with 20 bases between them. In germline, CDR1 is SGDLS, CDR2 YYNGEE. This CDR3 contains 17 residues. As DNA, the CDR3 is TGTGCCAGCAGCGTAGGTCTCCTCGGGGGGGAGGGGACTGAAGCTTTCTTT. This translates into CASSVGLLGGEGTEAFF. The full variable domain, completed using reference TRBV9 and TRBJ1-1, is DSGVTQTPKHLITATGQRVTLRCSPRSGDLSVYWYQQSLDQGLQFLIQYYNGEERAKGNILERFSAQQFPDLHSELNLSSLELGDSALYFCASSVGLLGGEGTEAFFGQGTRLTVV.

The CDR3 region is CASSLGRGRTDTQYF. For the CDR3, the DNA is TGCGCCAGCAGCTTGGGCCGGGGGAGAACAGATACGCAGTATTTT. This rearrangement joins TRBV5-1 to TRBJ2-3; the D gene is possibly TRBD2 (6 bases). CDR1 and CDR2 from the germline V gene are SGHRS and YFSETQ. With 0 bases removed from V and 3 bases from J, the gap between germline ends came to 11 bases. This CDR3 contains 15 residues.

This sequence joins TRBV18 and TRBJ1-1; D possibly corresponds to TRBD1 (5 bases). With 2 bases removed from V and 0 bases from J, the gap between germline ends came to 10 bases. The CDR3 loop spans 15 amino acids. Germline V gene sequence: CDR1 KGHSH, CDR2 LQKENI. The CDR3 here is CASSPGHRMNTEAFF. The CDR3 region has the DNA TGTGCCAGCTCACCAGGGCACAGGATGAACACTGAAGCTTTCTTT.

This chain uses TRBV18 with TRBJ1-5; D not resolved. This CDR3 comprises 16 residues. The germline V gene encodes CDR1 KGHSH and CDR2 LQKENI. V lost 6 bases, J lost 7 bases, and 22 bases lay in between. CDR3 nucleotide sequence: TGTGCCAGCTCGGACCAAAGGAGGGATCCCAGCCAGCCCCAGCATTTT. Its translation is CASSDQRRDPSQPQHF.

The V gene is TRBV2, the J gene TRBJ2-5; 7 bases agree with TRBD2. The J segment lost 0 bases and the V segment lost 6 bases, leaving 1 base of the junction unmatched. The CDR3 length is 13 residues. Germline V gene lookup returns CDR1 SNHLY and CDR2 FYNNEI. The CDR3 spells CASRGGYQETQYF. For the CDR3, the DNA is TGTGCCAGCAGGGGGGGGTACCAAGAGACCCAGTACTTC.

The rearrangement uses TRBV6-6 and TRBJ1-4; perhaps TRBD1 as D (5 bases). CDR3 length equals 14 residues. Trimming removed 2 bases from V and 5 bases from J, with 9 bases in between. Germline loops: CDR1 MNHNY, CDR2 SVGAGI (reference sequence). DNA for the CDR3: TGTGCCAGCAGTTACGTGGGGCAGAATGAAAAACTGTTTTTT. It encodes CASSYVGQNEKLFF.

The rearrangement links TRBV4-3 to TRBJ2-1; TRBD2 agrees at 14 bases. The CDR3 extends over 15 amino acids. Germline V gene lookup returns CDR1 LGHNA and CDR2 YSLEER. V shed 6 bases, J shed 4 bases, and the junction held 2 bases outside the gene matches. CDR3 in amino acids: CASRTSGGAYNEQFF. The CDR3 DNA is TGCGCCAGCAGGACTAGCGGGGGGGCTTACAATGAGCAGTTCTTC.

Remarks on this clone: Mismatch with germline at one junction end may stem from a read error. The rearrangement links TRBV7-9 to TRBJ1-4; 7 positions match TRBD1. The CDR3 spans 15 residues. In germline, CDR1 is SEHNR, CDR2 FQNEAQ (reference sequence). In nucleotides, the CDR3 is TGTTCCAGCAGCTTATACAGAACAGGGGAAGAAAAACTGTTTTTT. As protein: CSSSLYRTGEEKLFF.

V is TRBV18 and J is TRBJ1-2; 12 nucleotides agree with TRBD1. This CDR3 has 15 amino acids. V shed 6 bases, J shed 8 bases, and the junction held 10 bases outside the gene matches. Germline V gene lookup returns CDR1 KGHSH and CDR2 LQKENI. CDR3 DNA sequence: TGTGCCAGCTCGCCTACGGGACAGGGGGCCCAAGGCTACACCTTC. Translating it yields CASSPTGQGAQGYTF.

V gene TRBV19 combines with J gene TRBJ2-1, with D possibly TRBD1 on 6 matching bases. This CDR3 has 15 amino acids. Germline lookup yields CDR1 LNHDA and CDR2 SQIVND (reference sequence). Between the trimmed V and J ends, which lost 3 bases and 5 bases, there was a span of 14 bases. The DNA for the CDR3 is TGTGCCAGTAGTATCAGTGGACAGATTGACAATGAGCAGTTCTTC. This sequence encodes CASSISGQIDNEQFF. The full variable domain, rest sourced from reference TRBV19 and TRBJ2-1, is DGGITQSPKYLFRKEGQNVTLSCEQNLNHDAMYWYRQDPGQGLRLIYYSQIVNDFQKGDIAEGYSVSREKKESFPLTVTSAQKNPTAFYLCASSISGQIDNEQFFGPGTRLTVL.

This clone appeared once. This chain links TRBV28 with TRBJ2-2, with 8 positions matching TRBD2. V gave up 4 bases and J gave up 1 base; unmatched junction bases: 5. The V gene's germline CDR1 is MDHEN and CDR2 SYDVKM. The CDR3 has 16 residues. CDR3 amino acids: CASSSRGGRNTGELFF. Written as DNA, the CDR3 is TGTGCCAGCAGTTCCCGGGGGGGGCGGAACACCGGGGAGCTGTTTTTT.

The chain has TRBV19 and TRBJ1-4, with 7 bases matching TRBD1. J lost 1 base, V lost 5 bases, and 4 bases had no gene match. This CDR3 has 15 amino acids. CDR1 is LNHDA, CDR2 SQIVND, per germline (reference sequence). The CDR3 loop is CASSSTGRTNEKLFF. Here the CDR3 DNA reads TGTGCCAGTAGTTCGACAGGGAGAACTAATGAAAAACTGTTTTTT.

V usage is TRBV6-5 and J usage is TRBJ1-5; 8 nucleotides line up with TRBD1. The V and J ends lost 6 bases and 5 bases, in that order; junction bases with no gene match: 3. This CDR3 has 13 amino acids. From germline, CDR1 is MNHEY and CDR2 SVGAGI. For the CDR3, the DNA is TGTGCCAGCAGCAGGGGGCGTGATCAGCCCCAGCATTTT. Encoded protein: CASSRGRDQPQHF.

The CDR3 region is CASSFPGQGKTDTQYF. The CDR3 DNA follows: TGTGCCAGCAGCTTTCCGGGACAGGGGAAGACAGATACGCAGTATTTT. The chain is built from TRBV5-4 and TRBJ2-3; TRBD1 matches at 10 bases. The CDR3 runs 16 residues. Per germline, CDR1 SGHNT and CDR2 YYREEE (reference sequence). The V segment lost 2 bases and the J segment 3 bases; nucleotides outside the gene matches: 6.

This clone was seen only once. Other DNA sequences in this specimen translate into the identical CDR3. The genes are TRBV7-2 and TRBJ2-1; perhaps TRBD1 as D (6 bases). From germline, CDR1 is SGHTA and CDR2 FQGNSA. V was clipped by 2 bases and J by 0 bases, with 8 bases between them. The CDR3 consists of 15 residues. The chain's CDR3 is CASSLSRGSYNEQFF. CDR3 nucleotide sequence: TGTGCCAGCAGCTTAAGCAGGGGCTCCTACAATGAGCAGTTCTTC. Together with reference TRBV7-2 and TRBJ2-1, the CDR3 gives the full variable domain: GAGVSQSPSNKVTEKGKDVELRCDPISGHTALYWYRQSLGQGLEFLIYFQGNSAPDKSGLPSDRFSAERTGGSVSTLTIQRTQQEDSAVYLCASSLSRGSYNEQFFGPGTRLTVL.

This chain connects TRBV5-6 to TRBJ2-6, with a weak D call TRBD1 (7 bases). Trimming shortened V by 0 bases and J by 0 bases, and 13 bases separated the two germline ends. The CDR3 extends over 18 amino acids. Looked up from germline, CDR1 is SGHDT and CDR2 is YYEEEE. CDR3 in DNA: TGTGCCAGCAGCTTGGCCGCGCAGGGGGGCTCTGGGGCCAACGTCCTGACTTTC. Translation gives CASSLAAQGGSGANVLTF. Together with reference TRBV5-6 and TRBJ2-6, the CDR3 gives the full variable domain: DAGVTQSPTHLIKTRGQQVTLRCSPKSGHDTVSWYQQALGQGPQFIFQYYEEEERQRGNFPDRFSGHQFPNYSSELNVNALLLGDSALYLCASSLAAQGGSGANVLTFGAGSRLTVL.

The CDR3 protein is CASSQGGYYEQYF. CDR3 sequence (DNA): TGTGCCAGCAGCCAAGGGGGCTACTACGAGCAGTACTTC. This chain uses TRBV7-6 with TRBJ2-7, with 7 bases aligning to TRBD1. The germline V gene encodes CDR1 SGHVS and CDR2 FNYEAQ. The CDR3 length is 13 residues. V lost 5 bases, J lost 3 bases, and 4 bases stayed unmatched.

This chain connects TRBV5-4 to TRBJ1-2; 7 bases match TRBD1. Germline CDR1 and CDR2: SGHNT and YYREEE (reference sequence). V lost 2 bases, J lost 1 base, and 2 bases stayed unmatched. There are 14 residues in the CDR3. The CDR3 DNA is TGTGCCAGCAGCTTAGGGACAGTTAACTATGGCTACACCTTC. Translation: CASSLGTVNYGYTF.

The rearrangement uses TRBV5-4 and TRBJ2-1, with a possible D match to TRBD1 (6 bases). The CDR3 consists of 18 residues. Germline assignment: CDR1 SGHNT and CDR2 YYREEE (reference sequence). V gave up 0 bases and J gave up 7 bases, with 23 bases separating them. The chain's CDR3 is CASSLDMGAEPIRNEQFF. For the CDR3, the DNA is TGTGCCAGCAGCTTGGATATGGGGGCAGAACCGATTCGGAATGAGCAGTTCTTC. Full variable domain (missing parts from reference TRBV5-4 and TRBJ2-1): ETGVTQSPTHLIKTRGQQVTLRCSSQSGHNTVSWYQQALGQGPQFIFQYYREEENGRGNFPPRFSGLQFPNYSSELNVNALELDDSALYLCASSLDMGAEPIRNEQFFGPGTRLTVL.

The table lists this clone with a few counts. The junction differs from germline at one of its ends, possibly a read error. The chain is built from TRBV25-1 and TRBJ2-7, with D maybe TRBD1 (6 bases). The germline V gene has CDR1 MGHDK and CDR2 SYGVNS. The CDR3 runs 10 residues. The CDR3 spells CASSDRDTHF. The CDR3 DNA is TGTGCCAGCAGTGACCGGGACACGCACTTC.